Below, 4 T cell receptor beta chains from the same sample are listed, as sequenced in a study of T cell repertoires in cytomegalovirus infection. For these receptors, no antigen is known. TCRdb redid the calling of the reads with MiXCR, one entry per CDR3 protein. The sample consists of around 230,000 distinct CDR3 sequences, approximately 38% of them appearing once. The sample consisted of CD8+ T cells from cultured PBMCs, taken from culture after CMV antigen stimulation. These receptors all stem from a human donor in good health (CMV status not recorded). Some clones in this sample may be carry-over from other donors' samples.

As for this clonotype: This likely comes from a read error, as the CDR3 has no conserved phenylalanine or tryptophan at its end. This chain connects TRBV4-1 to TRBJ2-1, with D perhaps matching TRBD2 (6 bases). Germline CDR1 reads MGHRA; CDR2 reads YSYEKL. This CDR3 region has 15 residues. V shed 1 base and J shed 6 bases, with 13 bases lying between them. CDR3 residues: CASSQGRLDGNEQFL. In nucleotides, the CDR3 is TGCGCCAGCAGCCAAGGCCGACTAGATGGCAATGAGCAGTTCTTA.

The V call is TRBV28, the J call TRBJ2-3, with 7 bases identical to TRBD1. Germline assignment: CDR1 MDHEN and CDR2 SYDVKM. V lost 6 bases and J lost 3; bases outside the gene matches: 15. This CDR3 spans 17 amino acids. CDR3 nucleotides: TGTGCCAGCAGGGATACTTGGACGCCCAGGGGGACAGATACGCAGTATTTT. Its translation is CASRDTWTPRGTDTQYF.

This clonotype was recorded a few times. The chain combines TRBV2 with TRBJ2-3; D may correspond to TRBD1 or TRBD2 (5 bases each). This CDR3 spans 16 amino acids. Germline V CDR1 and CDR2: SNHLY, FYNNEI. Deletions cut 6 bases from V and 1 base from J, with 17 bases between. The CDR3 region has the DNA TGTGCCAGCAGGGGACCAGCAAAGATCGGCACAGATACGCAGTATTTT. Its translation is CASRGPAKIGTDTQYF. Using reference TRBV2 and TRBJ2-3 for the parts outside the CDR3, the full variable domain is EPEVTQTPSHQVTQMGQEVILRCVPISNHLYFYWYRQILGQKVEFLVSFYNNEISEKSEIFDDQFSVERPDGSNFTLKIRSTKLEDSAMYFCASRGPAKIGTDTQYFGPGTRLTVL.

The J gene is TRBJ2-7, the V gene TRBV25-1; D unclear. The CDR3 extends over 16 amino acids. Per germline, CDR1 MGHDK and CDR2 SYGVNS. V was trimmed by 5 bases and J by 0 bases, leaving 17 bases between them. CDR3 sequence (DNA): TGTGCCAGCAGTCCCCCAGGAAGGCGACCCTCCTACGAGCAGTACTTC. Amino acid sequence: CASSPPGRRPSYEQYF.